One sample yielded the 28 T cell receptor beta chains listed below, sequenced in a study of blood T cell repertoires in COVID-19. Method: immunoSEQ multiplex PCR; TCRdb's copy keeps in-frame clones and lacks some. The table includes about 160,000 clones, approximately 85% detected once. The sample was peripheral blood. These receptor sequences come from an elderly man with COVID-19, enrolled during active disease.

The chain links TRBV19 to TRBJ1-2; perhaps TRBD1 as D (5 bases). The CDR3 consists of 14 residues. From germline, CDR1 is LNHDA and CDR2 SQIVND (reference sequence). The V end was cut by 6 bases, the J end by 0 bases, with 11 bases between. In nucleotides, the CDR3 is TGTGCCAGTAGGTCGACAGAAACTAACTATGGCTACACCTTC. Translated, it gives CASRSTETNYGYTF. The whole variable domain, remainder taken from reference TRBV19 and TRBJ1-2, is DGGITQSPKYLFRKEGQNVTLSCEQNLNHDAMYWYRQDPGQGLRLIYYSQIVNDFQKGDIAEGYSVSREKKESFPLTVTSAQKNPTAFYLCASRSTETNYGYTFGSGTRLTVV.

This rearrangement joins TRBV12-3 or TRBV12-4 to TRBJ1-5; a possible D gene is TRBD1 (5 bases). This CDR3 has 13 residues. The V end was cut by 5 bases, the J end by 7 bases, with 12 bases between. CDR3 nucleotide sequence: TGTGCCAGCAGTCAGCAGGGTGAGCAGCCCCAGCATTTT. It translates to CASSQQGEQPQHF.

The J gene is TRBJ2-5, the V gene TRBV10-3; no firm D call. V lost 4 bases and J lost 2, with 11 bases in between. CDR1 and CDR2 (germline): ENHRY, SYGVKD. The CDR3 length is 14 residues. In DNA form, the CDR3 reads TGTGCCATCAGTGGATCGAGCCATCAAGAGACCCAGTACTTC. Its protein product is CAISGSSHQETQYF.

CDR3: CASSPPETASTDTQYF. In DNA, the CDR3 is TGCGCCAGCAGCCCGCCTGAGACAGCTAGCACAGATACGCAGTATTTT. The V gene is TRBV5-1, the J gene TRBJ2-3; D is possibly TRBD1 (5 bases). V gave up 4 bases and J gave up 0 bases, with 15 bases separating them. The CDR3 covers 16 residues. Germline CDR1 is SGHRS and CDR2 is YFSETQ.

This chain connects TRBV3-1 (or the pseudogene TRBV3-2) to TRBJ2-7; 7 bases fit TRBD2. J gave up 4 bases and V 1 base, and 25 bases lay outside the gene matches. The CDR3 has 21 amino acids. Germline V gene sequence: CDR1 LGHDT, CDR2 YNNKEL (reference sequence). CDR3 nucleotides: TGTGCCAGCAGCCAAGTCCCCCTCGCCTCCAACGGCATAGGCGGGAGTTACGAGCAGTACTTC. Translating gives CASSQVPLASNGIGGSYEQYF.

This chain joins TRBV11-3 and TRBJ2-3, with 7 bases that match TRBD1. After removal of 0 bases from V and 5 bases from J, the junction contained 5 bases not matched to a gene. Germline CDR1 SGHNT, CDR2 YENEEA. The CDR3 has 15 residues. The CDR3 region is CASSLDLGTEDTQYF. CDR3 nucleotides: TGTGCCAGCAGCTTAGACCTGGGGACAGAAGATACGCAGTATTTT. Complete variable domain (other parts from reference TRBV11-3 and TRBJ2-3): EAGVVQSPRYKIIEKKQPVAFWCNPISGHNTLYWYLQNLGQGPELLIRYENEEAVDDSQLPKDRFSAERLKGVDSTLKIQPAELGDSAVYLCASSLDLGTEDTQYFGPGTRLTVL.

The count of this clone is one. The chain recombines TRBV5-6 with TRBJ2-5, with 9 bases lining up with TRBD1. The CDR3 is 14 residues long. The J segment lost 4 bases and the V segment lost 4 bases, leaving 5 bases of the junction unmatched. The germline V gene encodes CDR1 SGHDT and CDR2 YYEEEE. CDR3 bases: TGTGCCAGCAGCCCGGACAGGGGAGCAGAGACCCAGTACTTC. Translation: CASSPDRGAETQYF. The full variable domain, completed using reference TRBV5-6 and TRBJ2-5, is DAGVTQSPTHLIKTRGQQVTLRCSPKSGHDTVSWYQQALGQGPQFIFQYYEEEERQRGNFPDRFSGHQFPNYSSELNVNALLLGDSALYLCASSPDRGAETQYFGPGTRLLVL.

This rearrangement joins TRBV19 to TRBJ2-5; TRBD1 matches at 9 bases. Per the germline V gene, CDR1 is LNHDA and CDR2 is SQIVND (reference sequence). V dropped 4 bases and J dropped 1; count of bases not matched to a gene: 4. The CDR3 is made up of 15 amino acids. The CDR3 loop reads CASSTPGQGQETQYF. The DNA of the CDR3 is TGTGCCAGTAGTACCCCGGGACAGGGCCAAGAGACCCAGTACTTC.

Points on this clone: At the DNA level, this CDR3 is encoded by other sequences in the same sample as well. The chain couples TRBV12-3 or TRBV12-4 to TRBJ2-7; 9 nucleotides agree with TRBD1. The CDR3 extends over 13 amino acids. V was clipped by 1 base and J by 5 bases; unmatched bases: 0. CDR3 coding DNA: TGTGCCAGCAGTTTAGGGACAGGGGACGAGCAGTACTTC. Translated: CASSLGTGDEQYF.

The chain carries TRBV19 and TRBJ1-1; 8 nucleotides line up with TRBD1. Trimming removed 5 bases from V and 3 bases from J; junction bases left unmatched: 5. Germline V gene data show CDR1 as LNHDA and CDR2 as SQIVND (reference sequence). CDR3 length: 14 residues. The CDR3 bases are TGTGCCAGTAGTCAGGGGGCTGGCGACACTGAAGCTTTCTTT. Protein product: CASSQGAGDTEAFF. Drawing the rest from reference TRBV19 and TRBJ1-1, the complete variable domain is DGGITQSPKYLFRKEGQNVTLSCEQNLNHDAMYWYRQDPGQGLRLIYYSQIVNDFQKGDIAEGYSVSREKKESFPLTVTSAQKNPTAFYLCASSQGAGDTEAFFGQGTRLTVV.

The V gene is TRBV15, the J gene TRBJ2-2; D unresolved. Germline V gives CDR1 LNHNV, CDR2 YYDKDF (reference sequence). The CDR3 consists of 16 residues. Trimming shortened V by 1 base and J by 5 bases, and 14 bases separated the two germline ends. The chain's CDR3 is CATSRGLTSWTGELFF. DNA for the CDR3: TGTGCCACCAGCAGAGGACTTACCTCGTGGACCGGGGAGCTGTTTTTT.

The chain is built from TRBV11-3 and TRBJ2-1; maybe TRBD2 (5 bases). The CDR3 sequence is 12 residues long. From germline, CDR1 is SGHNT and CDR2 YENEEA. V lost 4 bases and J lost 7, with 8 bases in between. The CDR3 reads CASSSRRNEQFF. The CDR3 nucleotides are TGTGCCAGCAGCTCGAGGAGGAATGAGCAGTTCTTC.

The V call is TRBV5-1, the J call TRBJ1-2, with D maybe TRBD1 (6 bases). Germline CDR1 reads SGHRS; CDR2 reads YFSETQ. This CDR3 region has 14 residues. V was clipped by 0 bases and J by 6 bases, with 12 bases between them. CDR3 coding DNA: TGCGCCAGCAGCTTGGGTCGGGGGGCGGATGGCTACACCTTC. Translation gives CASSLGRGADGYTF.

The chain recombines TRBV6-4 with TRBJ2-2, with D possibly being TRBD1 (5 bases). Looked up from germline, CDR1 is MRHNA and CDR2 is SNTAGT. The CDR3 runs to 13 residues. Between the trimmed V and J ends, which lost 6 bases and 3 bases, there was a span of 8 bases. CDR3 nucleotide sequence: TGTGCCAGCAGAAGCAGGGACACCGGGGAGCTGTTTTTT. It translates to CASRSRDTGELFF.

Many counts were recorded for this clone. The chain recombines TRBV5-5 with TRBJ2-2, with 7 bases matching TRBD1. The germline CDR1 and CDR2 sequences are SGHKS and YYEKEE (reference sequence). This CDR3 has 15 residues. V shed 6 bases, J shed 2 bases, and the junction held 7 bases outside the gene matches. The CDR3 is CASIKGAGNTGELFF. The CDR3 nucleotides are TGTGCCAGCATCAAGGGGGCAGGTAACACCGGGGAGCTGTTTTTT.

The chain joins TRBV5-5 to TRBJ1-1; 8 bases map to TRBD1. J was trimmed by 2 bases and V by 4 bases; bases with no gene match: 4. This CDR3 contains 14 residues. Germline-derived CDR1 and CDR2 are SGHKS and YYEKEE (reference sequence). In nucleotides, the CDR3 is TGTGCCAGCAGCACGACAGGGGCTAACACTGAAGCTTTCTTT. Its translation: CASSTTGANTEAFF.

This sequence joins TRBV5-8 and TRBJ2-3; 11 positions agree with TRBD1. The length of the CDR3 is 12 residues. The germline gives CDR1 SGHTS, CDR2 YDEGEE. The CDR3 sequence is CGGQGVTDTQYF. As DNA, the CDR3 is TGTGGGGGACAGGGGGTAACAGATACGCAGTATTTT.

DNA for the CDR3: TGTGCCAGAAGCTGGGGAGGGGCCTCGATTTACTATGGCTACACCTTC. The encoded protein is CARSWGGASIYYGYTF. This chain joins TRBV5-3 and TRBJ1-2; weak D call: TRBD1 (5 bases). TRBV5-3 is an ORF; its function is uncertain. This CDR3 has 16 residues. The ends were cut back, 3 bases at V and 3 bases at J, with 18 bases in the middle.

The chain combines TRBV2 with TRBJ1-2, with a tentative D call TRBD1 (6 bases). This CDR3 comprises 13 residues. V was pared by 6 bases and J by 2 bases, with 10 bases between. From germline, CDR1 is SNHLY and CDR2 FYNNEI. The CDR3 spells CASSLTGNYGYTF. CDR3 bases: TGTGCCAGCAGCCTTACAGGGAACTATGGCTACACCTTC.

CDR3 residues: CAATGRRGGGNEQFF. For the CDR3, the DNA is TGTGCCGCAACGGGGAGGCGGGGGGGCGGAAATGAGCAGTTCTTC. This chain links TRBV6-5 with TRBJ2-1, with 9 bases identical to TRBD2. In germline, CDR1 is MNHEY, CDR2 SVGAGI. There are 15 residues in the CDR3. Trimming took 11 bases from V and 7 from J; bases not matched to a gene: 15.

The chain employs TRBV9 and TRBJ1-5, with TRBD1 as a possible D gene (5 bases). Germline V lookup: CDR1 SGDLS, CDR2 YYNGEE. The CDR3 runs 14 residues. V lost 3 bases, J lost 3 bases, and 10 bases lay in between. CDR3 amino acids: CASSEGAPNQPQHF. CDR3 bases: TGTGCCAGCAGCGAAGGGGCGCCCAATCAGCCCCAGCATTTT. Drawing the rest from reference TRBV9 and TRBJ1-5, the complete variable domain is DSGVTQTPKHLITATGQRVTLRCSPRSGDLSVYWYQQSLDQGLQFLIQYYNGEERAKGNILERFSAQQFPDLHSELNLSSLELGDSALYFCASSEGAPNQPQHFGDGTRLSIL.

The table lists this clone with a few counts. The J gene is TRBJ1-2, the V gene TRBV5-1; D is uncertain. The germline V and J ends were trimmed by 5 bases and 0 bases, with 11 bases remaining between them. This CDR3 comprises 14 residues. Germline CDR1 SGHRS, CDR2 YFSETQ. The CDR3 is CASRGVGANYGYTF. The CDR3 DNA sequence: TGCGCCAGCAGAGGAGTCGGGGCTAACTATGGCTACACCTTC.

The V and J genes are TRBV5-1 and TRBJ1-2, with a possible D match to TRBD1 (5 bases). This CDR3 comprises 14 residues. Germline V CDR1 and CDR2: SGHRS, YFSETQ. V was cut by 1 base and J by 2 bases, with 9 bases left in between. The DNA for the CDR3 is TGCGCCAGCAGCTTGACGGACATGAACTATGGCTACACCTTC. It encodes CASSLTDMNYGYTF.

The chain recombines TRBV10-3 with TRBJ2-7; no definite D call. Germline CDR1 ENHRY, CDR2 SYGVKD. This CDR3 has 14 residues. V lost 5 bases to trimming and J lost 5 bases, with 16 bases between them. In DNA form, the CDR3 reads TGTGCCATCAGTCCGGTTAGCCCCTTACACGAGCAGTACTTC. Translating it yields CAISPVSPLHEQYF.

The rearrangement joins TRBV6-2 or TRBV6-3 to TRBJ1-1, with D possibly matching TRBD1 (5 bases). Germline-derived CDR1 and CDR2 are MNHEY and SVGEGT. The CDR3 loop spans 15 amino acids. Deletions cut 4 bases from V and 6 bases from J, with 18 bases between. The CDR3 region is CASSLDLGGSAEAFF. The CDR3 region has the DNA TGTGCCAGCAGTTTAGACCTGGGGGGGAGCGCTGAAGCTTTCTTT.

J is TRBJ2-5 and V is TRBV2, with a weak D call TRBD2 (5 bases). Trimming took off 6 bases at V and 6 bases at J, with 14 bases between the two ends. CDR3 length equals 13 residues. Looked up from germline, CDR1 is SNHLY and CDR2 is FYNNEI. The CDR3 loop is CASREASTQTQYF. Written as DNA, the CDR3 is TGTGCCAGCAGGGAGGCTAGTACGCAGACCCAGTACTTC.

This clone was picked up a small number of times. The V and J genes are TRBV3-1 (or the pseudogene TRBV3-2) and TRBJ1-6, with D possibly matching TRBD1 (6 bases). V shed 6 bases and J shed 0 bases, with 15 bases lying between them. This CDR3 is built from 17 residues. The germline gives CDR1 LGHDT, CDR2 YNNKEL (reference sequence). In DNA form, the CDR3 reads TGTGCCAGCAGGGCAGGGGAGACGAGCTCCTATAATTCACCCCTCCACTTT. Encoded protein: CASRAGETSSYNSPLHF.

The chain carries TRBV5-4 and TRBJ2-1; 14 nucleotides align to TRBD2. This CDR3 is built from 15 residues. Germline lookup yields CDR1 SGHNT and CDR2 YYREEE (reference sequence). The junction had 5 bases not matched to a gene; V was cut back by 6 bases and J by 6 bases. The CDR3 region has the DNA TGTGCCAGCACCTCAGGGACTAGCGGGGGCAATGAGCAGTTCTTC. It encodes CASTSGTSGGNEQFF.